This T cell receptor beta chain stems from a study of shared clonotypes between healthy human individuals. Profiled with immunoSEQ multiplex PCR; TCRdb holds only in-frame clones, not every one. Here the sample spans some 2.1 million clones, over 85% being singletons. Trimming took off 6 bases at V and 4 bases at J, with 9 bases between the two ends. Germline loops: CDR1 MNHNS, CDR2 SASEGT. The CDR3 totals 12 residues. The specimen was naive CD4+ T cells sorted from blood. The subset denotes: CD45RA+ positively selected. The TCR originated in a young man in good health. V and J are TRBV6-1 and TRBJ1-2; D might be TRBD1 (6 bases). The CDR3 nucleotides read TGTGCCAGCAGGAGGGGGTCCTATGGCTACACCTTC. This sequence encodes CASRRGSYGYTF.